The table lists the clone carrying this T cell receptor (beta chain) with a few counts. V lost 2 bases to trimming and J lost 6 bases; unmatched junction nucleotides: 9. CDR3 length: 16 residues. This sample was taken from a study of blood T cells in healthy people across ages. Alongside a J-beta primer mix, a sample-barcoded 5' primer served in a second PCR lasting about 6 to 11 cycles. Via MiXCR, TCRdb re-called the 5' RACE reads, giving one row per CDR3 protein. The repertoire holds about 1.1 million distinct CDR3 sequences, 35% to 40% seen once, with around 13% in the top ten. The sample taken for sequencing was blood. This chain links TRBV12-3 or TRBV12-4 with TRBJ2-3; 9 nucleotides match TRBD2. The sequence derives from a man between 18 and 35 years old in good health. As DNA, the CDR3 is TGTGCCAGCAGTTTAAATCTAAGGAGCGGGGGGGATACGCAGTATTTT. Translation gives CASSLNLRSGGDTQYF.